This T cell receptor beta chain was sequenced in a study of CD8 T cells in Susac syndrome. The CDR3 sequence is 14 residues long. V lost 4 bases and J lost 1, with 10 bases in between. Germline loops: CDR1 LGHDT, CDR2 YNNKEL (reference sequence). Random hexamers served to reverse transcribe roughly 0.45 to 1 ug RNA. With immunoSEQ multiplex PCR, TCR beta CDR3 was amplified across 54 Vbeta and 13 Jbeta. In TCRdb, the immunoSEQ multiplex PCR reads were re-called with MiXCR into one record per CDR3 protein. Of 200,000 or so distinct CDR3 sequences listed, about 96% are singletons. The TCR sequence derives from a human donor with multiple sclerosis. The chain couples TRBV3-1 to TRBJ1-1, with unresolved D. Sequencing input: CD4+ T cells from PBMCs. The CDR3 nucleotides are TGTGCCAGCAGCCTCCCAGAGGGGAACACTGAAGCTTTCTTT. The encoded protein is CASSLPEGNTEAFF.